This is a list of T cell receptor beta chains from one sample in a study of blood T cells in healthy people across ages. In TCRdb, the 5' RACE reads were re-called with MiXCR into one record per CDR3 protein. The sample has fewer than 900,000 distinct CDR3 sequences, approximately 39% seen once. The specimen was blood. The origin of the receptors is a woman aged 55-70 years in good health. CDR3s include the opening cysteine and the closing phenylalanine or tryptophan. A D gene is named only where the DNA matches it firmly. Rows give clone size only sometimes, using once, few, many, or a class for an expanded clone.

j_call: TRBJ2-1; cdr3_length: 18; clone_size: -; v_call: TRBV5-1; d_call: TRBD2; cdr3_aa: CASSYGTSGPSSYNEQFF; cdr3_nt: TGCGCCAGCAGCTACGGGACTAGCGGGCCGAGCTCCTACAATGAGCAGTTCTTC
j_call: TRBJ2-2; cdr3_length: 13; clone_size: -; v_call: TRBV7-3; d_call: -; cdr3_aa: CATGQSNTGELFF; cdr3_nt: TGTGCCACAGGACAGTCGAACACCGGGGAGCTGTTTTTT
j_call: TRBJ2-2; cdr3_length: 14; clone_size: -; v_call: TRBV5-6; d_call: -; cdr3_aa: CASSLDLRSGKLFF; cdr3_nt: TGTGCCAGCAGCTTGGATCTTCGCTCCGGGAAGCTGTTTTTT
j_call: TRBJ2-5; cdr3_length: 16; clone_size: -; v_call: TRBV5-1; d_call: TRBD2; cdr3_aa: CASSFPAGALQETQYF; cdr3_nt: TGCGCCAGCAGCTTCCCAGCGGGGGCCCTACAAGAGACCCAGTACTTC
j_call: TRBJ2-4; cdr3_length: 15; clone_size: -; v_call: TRBV2; d_call: TRBD1; cdr3_aa: CAGSESQGATTREYF; cdr3_nt: TGTGCCGGCAGCGAATCACAGGGGGCCACGACCCGAGAGTACTTC
j_call: TRBJ2-3; cdr3_length: 17; clone_size: -; v_call: TRBV5-1; d_call: TRBD2; cdr3_aa: CASSPTITSGGMYTQYF; cdr3_nt: TGCGCCAGCAGCCCGACGATTACTAGCGGGGGGATGTATACGCAGTATTTT
j_call: TRBJ2-1; cdr3_length: 15; clone_size: few; v_call: TRBV7-2; d_call: -; cdr3_aa: CASSLEPADYNEQFF; cdr3_nt: TGTGCCAGCAGCTTAGAGCCGGCTGACTACAATGAGCAGTTCTTC
j_call: TRBJ2-5; cdr3_length: 15; clone_size: -; v_call: TRBV20-1; d_call: TRBD2; cdr3_aa: CSARKTSGVYNEQYF; cdr3_nt: TGCAGTGCTAGAAAGACTAGCGGGGTATACAATGAGCAGTACTTC
j_call: TRBJ2-1; cdr3_length: 16; clone_size: few; v_call: TRBV7-9; d_call: TRBD2; cdr3_aa: CASSHSGGRSYNEQFF; cdr3_nt: TGTGCCAGCAGCCATAGCGGGGGTCGCTCCTACAATGAGCAGTTCTTC
j_call: TRBJ2-3; cdr3_length: 17; clone_size: -; v_call: TRBV4-2; d_call: TRBD2; cdr3_aa: CASSQDWSGSRADTQYF; cdr3_nt: TGTGCCAGCAGCCAAGACTGGAGCGGGAGCAGGGCAGATACGCAGTATTTT
j_call: TRBJ2-7; cdr3_length: 15; clone_size: -; v_call: TRBV5-1; d_call: TRBD2; cdr3_aa: CASSVRTSGGHEQYF; cdr3_nt: TGCGCCAGCAGCGTAAGGACTAGCGGGGGCCACGAGCAGTACTTC
j_call: TRBJ2-4; cdr3_length: 13; clone_size: -; v_call: TRBV3-1; d_call: -; cdr3_aa: CASSQSEGGWQYF; cdr3_nt: TGTGCCAGCAGCCAGAGTGAGGGGGGATGGCAGTACTTC
j_call: TRBJ2-7; cdr3_length: 13; clone_size: -; v_call: TRBV29-1; d_call: -; cdr3_aa: CSVDGVPGNEQYF; cdr3_nt: TGCAGCGTTGATGGGGTGCCGGGGAACGAGCAGTACTTC
j_call: TRBJ1-1; cdr3_length: 12; clone_size: few; v_call: TRBV20-1; d_call: -; cdr3_aa: CSATRRGTEAFF; cdr3_nt: TGCAGTGCTACGCGGAGGGGAACTGAAGCTTTCTTT
j_call: TRBJ2-5; cdr3_length: 17; clone_size: -; v_call: TRBV7-3; d_call: TRBD2; cdr3_aa: CASSSSGLAGPQETQYF; cdr3_nt: TGTGCCAGCAGCTCAAGCGGACTAGCGGGGCCTCAAGAGACCCAGTACTTC
j_call: TRBJ1-5; cdr3_length: 16; clone_size: many; v_call: TRBV3-1; d_call: -; cdr3_aa: CASSANPGAGHQPQHF; cdr3_nt: TGTGCCAGCAGCGCCAACCCAGGGGCAGGTCATCAGCCCCAGCATTTT
j_call: TRBJ2-3; cdr3_length: 15; clone_size: many; v_call: TRBV7-9; d_call: TRBD1; cdr3_aa: CASSGPGQVTDTQYF; cdr3_nt: TGTGCCAGCAGCGGGCCGGGACAGGTAACAGATACGCAGTATTTT
j_call: TRBJ2-1; cdr3_length: 13; clone_size: -; v_call: TRBV11-2; d_call: -; cdr3_aa: CASSLPRAREQFF; cdr3_nt: TGTGCCAGCAGCTTACCCCGGGCCCGGGAGCAGTTCTTC
j_call: TRBJ2-3; cdr3_length: 15; clone_size: -; v_call: TRBV6-5; d_call: -; cdr3_aa: CASSWRGESTDTQYF; cdr3_nt: TGTGCCAGCAGTTGGAGGGGGGAAAGCACAGATACGCAGTATTTT
j_call: TRBJ2-3; cdr3_length: 18; clone_size: few; v_call: TRBV7-2; d_call: TRBD2; cdr3_aa: CASSLKTGTRISTDTQYF; cdr3_nt: TGTGCCAGCAGCTTGAAAACCGGGACTAGAATTAGCACAGATACGCAGTATTTT
j_call: TRBJ1-2; cdr3_length: 12; clone_size: few; v_call: TRBV6-5; d_call: -; cdr3_aa: CASSSTGVGYTF; cdr3_nt: TGTGCCAGCAGTTCCACCGGGGTCGGCTACACCTTC
j_call: TRBJ2-1; cdr3_length: 18; clone_size: -; v_call: TRBV20-1; d_call: TRBD2; cdr3_aa: CSARDLTGLAESYNEQFF; cdr3_nt: TGCAGTGCTAGAGACCTTACCGGACTAGCGGAGAGCTACAATGAGCAGTTCTTC
j_call: TRBJ1-6; cdr3_length: 15; clone_size: -; v_call: TRBV4-3; d_call: -; cdr3_aa: CASSQVGSHNSPLHF; cdr3_nt: TGCGCCAGCAGCCAGGTCGGGAGCCATAATTCACCCCTCCACTTT
j_call: TRBJ2-2; cdr3_length: 16; clone_size: few; v_call: TRBV5-5; d_call: -; cdr3_aa: CASSFLGRSNTGELFF; cdr3_nt: TGTGCCAGCAGCTTCCTTGGAAGGTCGAACACCGGGGAGCTGTTTTTT
j_call: TRBJ2-7; cdr3_length: 15; clone_size: -; v_call: TRBV6-4; d_call: -; cdr3_aa: CASSDTDGSYNEQYF; cdr3_nt: TGTGCCAGCAGTGATACAGACGGATCCTACAATGAGCAGTACTTC
j_call: TRBJ2-5; cdr3_length: 13; clone_size: -; v_call: TRBV27; d_call: -; cdr3_aa: CASSDLRGNEQYF; cdr3_nt: TGTGCCAGCAGTGATTTAAGGGGAAATGAGCAGTACTTC
j_call: TRBJ1-1; cdr3_length: 15; clone_size: -; v_call: TRBV9; d_call: TRBD1; cdr3_aa: CASSPQGQSNTEAFF; cdr3_nt: TGTGCCAGCAGCCCGCAGGGACAGTCGAACACTGAAGCTTTCTTT
j_call: TRBJ2-5; cdr3_length: 14; clone_size: -; v_call: TRBV12-3/TRBV12-4; d_call: TRBD2; cdr3_aa: CASSFSGNRETQYF; cdr3_nt: TGTGCCAGCAGTTTTAGCGGGAATCGGGAGACCCAGTACTTC
j_call: TRBJ1-2; cdr3_length: 14; clone_size: -; v_call: TRBV5-1; d_call: TRBD1; cdr3_aa: CASSSRGQGRVYTF; cdr3_nt: TGCGCCAGCAGCTCTCGGGGACAGGGAAGAGTCTACACCTTC
j_call: TRBJ1-4; cdr3_length: 17; clone_size: -; v_call: TRBV2; d_call: TRBD1; cdr3_aa: CASSEALLKGAAEKLFF; cdr3_nt: TGTGCCAGCAGTGAAGCGCTTCTAAAGGGGGCGGCGGAAAAACTGTTTTTT
j_call: TRBJ2-7; cdr3_length: 15; clone_size: -; v_call: TRBV10-3; d_call: -; cdr3_aa: CAIKIGGGRGSEQYF; cdr3_nt: TGTGCCATCAAAATCGGGGGGGGCAGGGGGAGCGAGCAGTACTTC
j_call: TRBJ2-4; cdr3_length: 13; clone_size: many; v_call: TRBV29-1; d_call: TRBD1; cdr3_aa: CSVFTGGSDIQYF; cdr3_nt: TGCAGCGTTTTCACAGGGGGCTCGGACATTCAGTACTTC
j_call: TRBJ2-7; cdr3_length: 13; clone_size: -; v_call: TRBV6-1; d_call: -; cdr3_aa: CASRPTLSYEQYF; cdr3_nt: TGTGCCAGCAGGCCAACACTCTCCTACGAGCAGTACTTC
j_call: TRBJ1-4; cdr3_length: 14; clone_size: -; v_call: TRBV7-9; d_call: -; cdr3_aa: CASSSLPWEEELFF; cdr3_nt: TGTGCCAGCAGCTCCCTTCCCTGGGAGGAGGAACTGTTTTTT
j_call: TRBJ2-1; cdr3_length: 15; clone_size: once; v_call: TRBV11-2; d_call: TRBD2; cdr3_aa: CASSLGGLAGCEQFF; cdr3_nt: TGTGCCAGCAGCTTAGGGGGGCTAGCGGGTTGTGAGCAGTTCTTC
j_call: TRBJ2-7; cdr3_length: 15; clone_size: -; v_call: TRBV12-5; d_call: -; cdr3_aa: CASGLVGHISYEQYF; cdr3_nt: TGTGCTAGTGGTTTGGTAGGACACATCTCCTACGAGCAGTACTTC
j_call: TRBJ2-5; cdr3_length: 17; clone_size: -; v_call: TRBV14; d_call: TRBD2; cdr3_aa: CASSQVLAGVPRETQYF; cdr3_nt: TGTGCCAGCAGCCAAGTACTAGCGGGAGTGCCCCGAGAGACCCAGTACTTC
j_call: TRBJ2-7; cdr3_length: 12; clone_size: few; v_call: TRBV29-1; d_call: -; cdr3_aa: CSVEVYSYERYF; cdr3_nt: TGCAGCGTTGAAGTCTACTCCTACGAGCGGTACTTC